This T cell receptor beta chain was documented in a study of CD8 T cells in ankylosing spondylitis (dated by TCRdb to about 2017). General notes on the study: The study set out to find disease-linked TCR variants by profiling T cell receptor beta repertoires in ankylosing spondylitis patients and healthy donors. In total, the full study cohort was made up of about 99 healthy donors and about two dozen ankylosing spondylitis patients. Peripheral blood was sampled, and synovial fluid was also collected from ankylosing spondylitis patients. General study outcomes and caveats: A TCR beta motif made up of several highly homologous amino acid variants appeared to be characteristic of blood from ankylosing spondylitis patients. The disease-linked clones were reported to be significantly enriched in matched synovial fluid samples from ankylosing spondylitis patients. Some of the motif variants had been reported before in the synovial fluid and blood of reactive arthritis patients, a finding that suggests common disease-initiation mechanisms. The disease-linked clones showed a CD8+ phenotype and occurred at relatively low frequencies in peripheral blood.

Trimming removed 5 bases from V and 2 bases from J; the gene matches leave 14 bases unexplained. The CDR3 runs 17 amino acids, cysteine and phenylalanine included. CDR3 DNA is the only sequence kept; it has 51 bases, read in frame from the first base. CDR1 and CDR2 were assigned from the germline V gene as MGHRA and YSYEKL. Data came from an Illumina HiSeq 2500. Quantitative 5'-RACE with molecular barcodes was used to prepare TCR beta libraries. The study's own analysis went as follows. A new computational method, built on a probabilistic model of VDJ rearrangement, was used to identify disease-linked TCR variants. The raw public reads went through TCRdb reprocessing: fastp at Q25, MiXCR clone calling, in-frame beta chains kept. Rows merge per CDR3 protein into single entries with the most common DNA and genes. Here the V and J calls rest on TCRdb's processing, not on the authors' analysis. This sample comprises 220,000 or so distinct CDR3 sequences, around 20% of them detected only once. The ten largest clonotypes hold about 44% of the sample.

This clonotype was seen a few times. The specificity of this receptor is unknown. The sample holds no much larger clone one base away, and base qualities are not on file. The rearranged chain carries TRBV4-1 and TRBJ2-5, and 7 junction bases match TRBD1. The material sequenced was blood, either unsorted or a sorted T cell fraction (not recorded which). The TCR was taken from a male donor with ankylosing spondylitis. The CDR3 reads as follows: CASSEIPLRQGQETQYF. In nucleotides, the sequence is TGCGCCAGCAGCGAAATTCCATTAAGACAGGGACAAGAGACCCAGTACTTC.